This is a list of T cell receptor beta chains from one sample in a study of identical twins. Via MiXCR, TCRdb re-called the 5' RACE reads, giving one row per CDR3 protein. The sample lists over 550,000 distinct CDR3 sequences, about 7% occurring once. Separately, the same data were catalogued under a study of yellow fever vaccine responses in identical twins.

Source material: PBMCs. The receptors were gathered from a woman in her late teens or twenties in good health. The CDR3 runs from the conserved cysteine through the conserved F or W. D genes are given only for firm matches. Size is omitted from some rows. Given values are once, few, many or a class for expanded clones.

size	V	D	J	DNA	CDR3
NA	TRBV3-1	NA	TRBJ2-2	TGTGCCAGCAGCCGAGTGCAGGGAGACACCGGGGAGCTGTTTTTT	CASSRVQGDTGELFF
NA	TRBV10-1	NA	TRBJ2-1	TGCGCCAGCAGTGAGTCGGTGGGGGGGGCGTCTGAGCAGTTCTTC	CASSESVGGASEQFF
many	TRBV10-2	TRBD2	TRBJ2-7	TGCGCCAGCACTCCGCCGACTAGCAGGAACGAGCAGTACTTC	CASTPPTSRNEQYF
few	TRBV24-1	TRBD1	TRBJ2-5	TGTGCCACCAGTGATCCACAGGGGGCGCGGCGGGAGACCCAGTACTTC	CATSDPQGARRETQYF
many	TRBV20-1	TRBD1	TRBJ2-7	TGCAGTGCCATAGACAGGGCAAGCTCCTACGAGCAGTACTTC	CSAIDRASSYEQYF
many	TRBV2	NA	TRBJ2-2	TGTGCCAGCAGGAGGGACTCATACACCGGGGAGCTGTTTTTT	CASRRDSYTGELFF
NA	TRBV9	NA	TRBJ2-1	TGTGCCAGCAATCGACTGCCACTAATGGGGGTAGGGCAGTTCTTC	CASNRLPLMGVGQFF
NA	TRBV27	NA	TRBJ2-5	TGTGCCAGCAGGTCCCATGGGACCCAGTACTTC	CASRSHGTQYF
NA	TRBV9	NA	TRBJ2-7	TGTGCCAGCAGCGTAGGGGCAGGCCTCTCCTACGAGCAGTACTTC	CASSVGAGLSYEQYF
few	TRBV20-1	NA	TRBJ2-7	TGCAGTGCTAGACCGGGAGACAACTCCTACGAGCAGTACTTC	CSARPGDNSYEQYF
few	TRBV20-1	NA	TRBJ1-4	TGCAGTGCTAGAGATCGTCCGGGAGCAACTAATGAAAAACTGTTTTTT	CSARDRPGATNEKLFF
few	TRBV2	TRBD2	TRBJ2-7	TGTGCCAGCACCCTAGCGGGAGTTCCCTACGAGCAGTACTTC	CASTLAGVPYEQYF
NA	TRBV5-5	NA	TRBJ2-5	TGTGCCAGCAGCCCGGCGGTTGGCGGAGAGACCCAGTACTTC	CASSPAVGGETQYF
few	TRBV3-1	NA	TRBJ1-6	TGTGCCAGCAGGTTCGTGGCAGGTAGTAATTCACCCCTCCACTTT	CASRFVAGSNSPLHF
few	TRBV28	NA	TRBJ2-3	TGTGCCAGCAGCCCAACCCCGGGCCAAGAAGATACGCAGTATTTT	CASSPTPGQEDTQYF
few	TRBV11-2	NA	TRBJ2-3	TGTGCCAGCAGCTGGGTACTAAGCGGTACGCAGTATTTT	CASSWVLSGTQYF
many	TRBV29-1	NA	TRBJ2-1	TGCAGCGTCCTTAAGCCTGGAACCAATGAGCAGTTCTTC	CSVLKPGTNEQFF
many	TRBV29-1	TRBD1	TRBJ1-2	TGCAGCGTCCGGACAGGGGGCGACTATGGCTACACCTTC	CSVRTGGDYGYTF
few	TRBV18	NA	TRBJ2-5	TGTGCCAGCTCACCTTATTTCGGACCGAGGGAGACCCAGTACTTC	CASSPYFGPRETQYF
few	TRBV11-2	NA	TRBJ2-5	TGTGCCAGCAGCTCCGTCCCTACGGGAGAGACCCAGTACTTC	CASSSVPTGETQYF
many	TRBV24-1	NA	TRBJ2-3	TGTGCCACCAGTGATCTGGGGGCCGAGGATACGCAGTATTTT	CATSDLGAEDTQYF
few	TRBV11-2	NA	TRBJ1-4	TGTGCCAGCAGCTTTATGGGTGAAAAACTGTTTTTT	CASSFMGEKLFF
NA	TRBV27	NA	TRBJ2-5	TGTGCCAGCAGGCCCTTGGGGGCCGGGCGGGAGACCCAGTACTTC	CASRPLGAGRETQYF
many	TRBV7-8	NA	TRBJ1-5	TGTGCCAGCAGCGTCCGGGACAACAATCAGCCCCAGCATTTT	CASSVRDNNQPQHF
few	TRBV20-1	NA	TRBJ2-4	TGCAGTGCTAGAGAAAGGCTGGCCAAAAACATTCAGTACTTC	CSARERLAKNIQYF
many	TRBV20-1	NA	TRBJ2-7	TGCAGTGCCCAGGTCTCCCCTTCCTCCTACGAGCAGTACTTC	CSAQVSPSSYEQYF
NA	TRBV13	TRBD2	TRBJ2-1	TGTGCCTTCAGCTTAACGGGCAAGACTAGCGGGAGGTTCAATGAGCAGTTCTTC	CAFSLTGKTSGRFNEQFF
many	TRBV5-1	TRBD2	TRBJ2-2	TGCGCCAGCAGCCCTAGATTGAGCGGGGGATTCACCGGGGAGCTGTTTTTT	CASSPRLSGGFTGELFF
NA	TRBV28	NA	TRBJ2-2	TGTGCCAGCAGTTTTTGGGGCAGGGACACCGGGGAGCTGTTTTTT	CASSFWGRDTGELFF
many	TRBV6-1	TRBD2	TRBJ2-7	TGTGCCAGCAGACGACTAGCGGGAGGCTCTGGCGAGCAGTACTTC	CASRRLAGGSGEQYF
many	TRBV3-1	TRBD1	TRBJ2-1	TGTGCCAGCAGTCGACAGGGGGCGCAGAATGAGCAGTTCTTC	CASSRQGAQNEQFF
NA	TRBV12-5	TRBD2	TRBJ2-5	TGTGCTAGTGGTTTGGTACGGGATAGCGGGAGTGTGAAGACCCAGTACTTC	CASGLVRDSGSVKTQYF
few	TRBV12-5	NA	TRBJ2-5	TGTGCTAGTGGCCCGTACCCCTCAACGGACAGACCCCAAGAGACCCAGTACTTC	CASGPYPSTDRPQETQYF
few	TRBV6-1	TRBD2	TRBJ2-7	TGTGCCAGCAGCGGCGGACTAGCGGGAGCCGGTAATCTCTACGAGCAGTACTTC	CASSGGLAGAGNLYEQYF
many	TRBV7-6	NA	TRBJ1-4	TGTGCCAGCAGCTTTAATCCGGCAGGTGGATTGACTAATGAAAAACTGTTTTTT	CASSFNPAGGLTNEKLFF
few	TRBV10-1	TRBD1	TRBJ2-2	TGCGCCAGCAGTGTTGGGACAGGGGATAACCGGGAGCTGTTTTTT	CASSVGTGDNRELFF
few	TRBV9	NA	TRBJ2-3	TGTGCCAGCAGCAACAGCGCTAGCACAGATACGCAGTATTTT	CASSNSASTDTQYF
many	TRBV27	TRBD2	TRBJ2-1	TGTGCCAGCAGTTTAAAGCCCCCCCAACTAGCGGGACCCTACAATGAGCAGTTCTTC	CASSLKPPQLAGPYNEQFF
many	TRBV5-1	NA	TRBJ2-1	TGCGCCAGCAGCCTGGCCGTAGGGCAAGTAGGTGGCTGGTTTACGCAGTTCTTC	CASSLAVGQVGGWFTQFF
many	TRBV6-5	NA	TRBJ1-1	TGTGCCAGCAGTTACATGACGGGTAACACTGAAGCTTTCTTT	CASSYMTGNTEAFF